This T cell receptor beta chain is from a study of CD8+CD57+ T cells in acquired aplastic anemia. Study-wide findings and caveats: For CD8+ Simpson's diversity, patients and controls showed no significant difference. Patients and controls shared 25 to 30 CD8+ CDR3 sequences, which appeared highly expressed in patients and within their immunodominant clones.

CDR3 length: 18 amino acids. Germline V lookup: CDR1 MGHDK, CDR2 SYGVNS. The trim removed 3 bases at V and 4 bases at J, leaving 14 bases unmatched. In patients chosen for sequencing, flow cytometry had shown CD8+CD57+ cell expansion. Investigators profiled TCR beta VDJ and CDR3 from genomic DNA template. TCRdb independently ran MiXCR on the reads; one entry per CDR3 protein. The data contain 160,000 or so distinct CDR3 sequences, about 45% of them seen just once; the ten biggest clones take up around 1.1%. Details on this clonotype: No antigen is known for it.

The receptor was derived from a human donor with aplastic anemia. The V gene is TRBV25-1, the J gene TRBJ2-2; the match to TRBD2 covers 7 bases. The specimen was sorted CD4+, CD8+, or CD8+CD57+ T cells (not recorded which) from PBMCs. CDR3 sequence reads: CASSEALVAGHSTGELFF. In DNA, the CDR3 is TGTGCCAGCAGTGAGGCCTTAGTAGCGGGCCATTCCACCGGGGAGCTGTTTTTT.